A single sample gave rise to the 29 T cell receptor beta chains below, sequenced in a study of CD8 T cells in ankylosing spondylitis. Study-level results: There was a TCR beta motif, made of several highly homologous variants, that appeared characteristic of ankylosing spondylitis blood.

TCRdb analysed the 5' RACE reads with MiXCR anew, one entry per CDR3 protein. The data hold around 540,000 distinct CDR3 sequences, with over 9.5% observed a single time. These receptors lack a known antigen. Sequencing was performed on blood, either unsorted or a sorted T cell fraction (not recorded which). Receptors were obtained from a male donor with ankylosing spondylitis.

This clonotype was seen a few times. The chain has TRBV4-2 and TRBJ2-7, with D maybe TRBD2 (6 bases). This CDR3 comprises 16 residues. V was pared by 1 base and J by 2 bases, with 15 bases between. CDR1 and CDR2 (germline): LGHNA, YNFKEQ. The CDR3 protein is CASSQVERDSTYEQYF. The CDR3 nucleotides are TGTGCCAGCAGCCAAGTTGAAAGGGACTCTACCTACGAGCAGTACTTC.

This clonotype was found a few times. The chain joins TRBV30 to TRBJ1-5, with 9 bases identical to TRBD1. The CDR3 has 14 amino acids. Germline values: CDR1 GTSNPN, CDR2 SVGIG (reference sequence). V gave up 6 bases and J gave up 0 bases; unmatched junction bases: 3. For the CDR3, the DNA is TGTGCCTGCAGGACAGGGGTTAGCAATCAGCCCCAGCATTTT. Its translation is CACRTGVSNQPQHF.

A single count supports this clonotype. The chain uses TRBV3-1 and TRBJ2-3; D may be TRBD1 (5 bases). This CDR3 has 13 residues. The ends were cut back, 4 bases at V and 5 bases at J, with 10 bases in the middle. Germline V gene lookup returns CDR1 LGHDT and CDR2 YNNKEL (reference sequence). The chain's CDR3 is CASSRQGQDTQYF. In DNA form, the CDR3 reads TGTGCCAGCAGCCGGCAGGGCCAAGATACGCAGTATTTT.

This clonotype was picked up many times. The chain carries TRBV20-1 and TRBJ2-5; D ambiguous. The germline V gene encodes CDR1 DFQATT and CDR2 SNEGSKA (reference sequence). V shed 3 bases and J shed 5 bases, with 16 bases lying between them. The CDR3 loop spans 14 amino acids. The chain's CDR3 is CSASRRLFSETQYF. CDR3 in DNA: TGCAGTGCTAGCCGTCGCCTGTTTTCGGAGACCCAGTACTTC.

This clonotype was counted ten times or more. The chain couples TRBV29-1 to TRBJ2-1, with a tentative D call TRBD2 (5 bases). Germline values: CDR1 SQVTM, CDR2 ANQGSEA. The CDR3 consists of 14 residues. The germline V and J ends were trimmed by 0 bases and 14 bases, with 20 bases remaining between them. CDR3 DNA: TGCAGCGTTGAAGATCCAGGCGAGGGTCTTCAAAAGTTCTTC. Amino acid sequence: CSVEDPGEGLQKFF.

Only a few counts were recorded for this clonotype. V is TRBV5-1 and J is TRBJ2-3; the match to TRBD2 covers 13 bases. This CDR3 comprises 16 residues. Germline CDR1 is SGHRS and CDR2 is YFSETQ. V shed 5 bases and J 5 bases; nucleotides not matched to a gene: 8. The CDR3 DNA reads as TGCGCCAGCAGGGGCCGACTAGCGGGAGGTATAGATACGCAGTATTTT. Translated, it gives CASRGRLAGGIDTQYF.

The CDR3 sequence is CASSAYQGGAIYF. CDR3 sequence (DNA): TGTGCCAGCAGTGCCTACCAGGGTGGCGCCATATATTTT. The rearrangement joins TRBV2 to TRBJ1-3; perhaps TRBD1 as D (5 bases). CDR1 SNHLY and CDR2 FYNNEI come from the germline V gene. The CDR3 loop spans 13 amino acids. The V gene lost 4 bases and the J gene lost 11 bases, with 15 bases spanning the gap. The full variable domain, completed using reference TRBV2 and TRBJ1-3, is EPEVTQTPSHQVTQMGQEVILRCVPISNHLYFYWYRQILGQKVEFLVSFYNNEISEKSEIFDDQFSVERPDGSNFTLKIRSTKLEDSAMYFCASSAYQGGAIYFGEGSWLTVV.

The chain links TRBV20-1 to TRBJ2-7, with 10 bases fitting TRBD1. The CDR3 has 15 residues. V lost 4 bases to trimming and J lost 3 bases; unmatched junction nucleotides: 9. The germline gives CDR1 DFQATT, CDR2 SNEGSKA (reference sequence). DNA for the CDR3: TGCAGTGCTACAAGACCGGGACAGGGGTACTACGAGCAGTACGTC. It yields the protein CSATRPGQGYYEQYV.

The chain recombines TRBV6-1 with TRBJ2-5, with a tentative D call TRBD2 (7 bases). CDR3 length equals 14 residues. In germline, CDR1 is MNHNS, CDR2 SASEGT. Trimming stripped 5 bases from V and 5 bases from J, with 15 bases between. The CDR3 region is CASSLTGRGETQYF. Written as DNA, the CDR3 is TGTGCCAGCAGTCTAACAGGGCGGGGGGAGACCCAGTACTTC.

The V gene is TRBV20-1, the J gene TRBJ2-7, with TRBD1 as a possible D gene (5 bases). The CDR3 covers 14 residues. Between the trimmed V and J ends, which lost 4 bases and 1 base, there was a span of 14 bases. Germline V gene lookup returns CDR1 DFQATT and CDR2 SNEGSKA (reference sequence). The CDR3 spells CSATTPRGSYEQYF. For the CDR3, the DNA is TGCAGTGCTACTACCCCTAGGGGTTCCTACGAGCAGTACTTC.

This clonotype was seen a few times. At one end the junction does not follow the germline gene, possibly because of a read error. CDR3 nucleotides: TGTGCCAACAGTCGGACTAGCGGGGGAACAGATACGCAGTATTTT. This encodes CANSRTSGGTDTQYF. V usage is TRBV12-3 or TRBV12-4 and J usage is TRBJ2-3; 13 bases are shared with TRBD2. The CDR3 totals 15 residues.

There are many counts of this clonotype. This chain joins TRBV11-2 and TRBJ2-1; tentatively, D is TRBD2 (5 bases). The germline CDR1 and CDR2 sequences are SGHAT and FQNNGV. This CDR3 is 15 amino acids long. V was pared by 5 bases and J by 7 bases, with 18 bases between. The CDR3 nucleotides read TGTGCCAGCAGCCCGAATGGACCCCGGGGAAATGAGCAGTTCTTC. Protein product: CASSPNGPRGNEQFF.

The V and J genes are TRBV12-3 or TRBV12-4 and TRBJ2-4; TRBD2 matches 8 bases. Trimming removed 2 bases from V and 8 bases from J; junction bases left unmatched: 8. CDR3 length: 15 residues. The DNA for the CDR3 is TGTGCCAGCAGTTTACGGGAGGGCCGGGGTGACATTCAGTACTTC. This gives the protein CASSLREGRGDIQYF.

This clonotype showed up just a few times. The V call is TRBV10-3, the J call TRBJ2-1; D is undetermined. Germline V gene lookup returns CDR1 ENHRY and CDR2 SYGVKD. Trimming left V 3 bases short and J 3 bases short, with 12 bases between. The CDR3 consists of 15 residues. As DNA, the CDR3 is TGTGCCATCAGTGACTTAACGGAGAGCTACAATGAGCAGTTCTTC. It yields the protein CAISDLTESYNEQFF.

The CDR3 DNA reads as TGTGCCAGCAGCGTGGGGGACAGGTTAACTAATGAAAAACTGTTTTTT. This sequence encodes CASSVGDRLTNEKLFF. This chain connects TRBV9 to TRBJ1-4, with TRBD1 matching 8 bases. From germline, CDR1 is SGDLS and CDR2 YYNGEE. The trim removed 2 bases at V and 1 base at J, leaving 4 bases unmatched. The CDR3 contains 16 residues.

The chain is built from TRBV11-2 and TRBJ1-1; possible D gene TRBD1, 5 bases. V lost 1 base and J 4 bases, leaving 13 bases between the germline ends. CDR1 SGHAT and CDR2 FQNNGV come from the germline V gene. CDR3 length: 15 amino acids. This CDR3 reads CASSLVMGQGTEAFF. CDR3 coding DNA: TGTGCCAGCAGCTTAGTAATGGGGCAGGGCACTGAAGCTTTCTTT.

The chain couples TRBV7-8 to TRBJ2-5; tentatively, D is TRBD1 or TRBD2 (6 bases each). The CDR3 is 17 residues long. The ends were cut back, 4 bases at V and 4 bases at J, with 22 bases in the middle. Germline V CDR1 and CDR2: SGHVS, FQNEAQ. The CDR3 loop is CASSSLEGGGARETQYF. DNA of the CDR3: TGTGCCAGCAGCTCATTAGAGGGGGGCGGAGCGAGAGAGACCCAGTACTTC.

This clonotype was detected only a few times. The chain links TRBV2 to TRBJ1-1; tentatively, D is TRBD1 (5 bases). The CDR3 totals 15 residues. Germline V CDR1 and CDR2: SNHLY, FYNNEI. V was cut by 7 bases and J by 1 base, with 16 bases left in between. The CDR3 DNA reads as TGTGCCAGCAAGGCAGGGCTTGCCCAGAACACTGAAGCTTTCTTT. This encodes CASKAGLAQNTEAFF.

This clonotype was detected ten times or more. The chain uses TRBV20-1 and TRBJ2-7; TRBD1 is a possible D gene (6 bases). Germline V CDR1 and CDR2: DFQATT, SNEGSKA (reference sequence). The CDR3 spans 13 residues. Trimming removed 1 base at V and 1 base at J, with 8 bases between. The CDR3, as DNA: TGCAGTGCTAGAGCCGGGACATCCTACGAGCAGTACTTC. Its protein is CSARAGTSYEQYF.

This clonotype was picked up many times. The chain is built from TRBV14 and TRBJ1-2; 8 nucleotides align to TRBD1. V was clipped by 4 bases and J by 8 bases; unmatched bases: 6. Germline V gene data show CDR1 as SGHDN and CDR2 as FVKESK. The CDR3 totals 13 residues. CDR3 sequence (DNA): TGTGCCAGCAGCCCTGGACAGGGTAGGGGCTACACCTTC. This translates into CASSPGQGRGYTF.

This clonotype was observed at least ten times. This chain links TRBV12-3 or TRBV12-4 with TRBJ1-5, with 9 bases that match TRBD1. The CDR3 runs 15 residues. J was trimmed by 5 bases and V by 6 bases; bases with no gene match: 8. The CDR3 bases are TGTGCCAGCAGCCCCGGGACAGGGTTTTATCAGCCCCAGCATTTT. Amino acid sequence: CASSPGTGFYQPQHF.

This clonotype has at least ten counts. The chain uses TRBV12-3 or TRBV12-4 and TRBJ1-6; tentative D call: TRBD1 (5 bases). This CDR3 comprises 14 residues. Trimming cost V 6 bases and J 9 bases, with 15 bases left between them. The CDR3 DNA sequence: TGTGCCAGCAGCTTCAGGGTGACGGGTTCACCCCTCCACTTT. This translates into CASSFRVTGSPLHF.

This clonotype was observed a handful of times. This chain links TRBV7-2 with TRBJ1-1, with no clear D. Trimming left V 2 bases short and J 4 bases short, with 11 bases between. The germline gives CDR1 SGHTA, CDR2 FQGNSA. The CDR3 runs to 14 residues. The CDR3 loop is CASSLSAQRTEAFF. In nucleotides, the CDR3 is TGTGCCAGCAGCTTATCTGCCCAGCGCACTGAAGCTTTCTTT.

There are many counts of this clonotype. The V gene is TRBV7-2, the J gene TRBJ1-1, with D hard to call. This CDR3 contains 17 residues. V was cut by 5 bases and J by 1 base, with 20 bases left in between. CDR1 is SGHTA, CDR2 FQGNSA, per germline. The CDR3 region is CASSLRSSRQTNTEAFF. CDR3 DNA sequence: TGTGCCAGCAGCCTCCGGTCGAGCAGGCAGACGAACACTGAAGCTTTCTTT.

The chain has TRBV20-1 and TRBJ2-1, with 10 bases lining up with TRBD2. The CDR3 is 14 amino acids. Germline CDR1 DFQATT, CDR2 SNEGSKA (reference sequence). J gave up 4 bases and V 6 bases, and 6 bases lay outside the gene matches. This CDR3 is CSAVLAGVYNEQFF. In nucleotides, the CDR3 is TGCAGTGCAGTTCTAGCGGGAGTTTACAATGAGCAGTTCTTC.

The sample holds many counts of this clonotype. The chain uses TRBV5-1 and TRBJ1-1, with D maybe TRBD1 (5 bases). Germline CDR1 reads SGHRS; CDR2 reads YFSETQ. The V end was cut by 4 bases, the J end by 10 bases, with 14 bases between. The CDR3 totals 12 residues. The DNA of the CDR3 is TGCGCCAGCAGCGGGGGGAGCGGCGGAGCTTTCTTT. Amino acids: CASSGGSGGAFF.

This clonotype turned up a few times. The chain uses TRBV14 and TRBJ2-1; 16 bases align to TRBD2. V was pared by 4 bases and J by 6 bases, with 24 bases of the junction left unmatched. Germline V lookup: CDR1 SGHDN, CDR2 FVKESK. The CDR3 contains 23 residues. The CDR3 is CASSPYPLSGTLGLAGGPNEQFF. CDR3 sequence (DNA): TGTGCCAGCAGCCCCTATCCCCTTAGCGGGACACTGGGACTAGCGGGAGGGCCCAATGAGCAGTTCTTC.

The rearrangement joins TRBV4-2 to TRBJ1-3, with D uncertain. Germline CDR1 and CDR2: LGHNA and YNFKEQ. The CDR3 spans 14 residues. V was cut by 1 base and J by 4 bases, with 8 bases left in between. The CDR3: CASSQVRSGNTIYF. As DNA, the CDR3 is TGTGCCAGCAGCCAAGTGAGGTCGGGAAACACCATATATTTT.

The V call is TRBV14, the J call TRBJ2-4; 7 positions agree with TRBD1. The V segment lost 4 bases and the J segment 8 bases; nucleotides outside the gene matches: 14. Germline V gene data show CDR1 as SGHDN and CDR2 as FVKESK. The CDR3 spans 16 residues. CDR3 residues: CASSREFGTEGDIQYF. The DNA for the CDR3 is TGTGCCAGCAGCCGCGAGTTTGGGACAGAGGGGGACATTCAGTACTTC.